This T cell receptor beta chain was captured by sequencing in a study of cytomegalovirus exposure and HLA in healthy donors. In the PCR, 60 Vbeta and 13 Jbeta primers were used. Sequencing used immunoSEQ multiplex PCR; TCRdb keeps in-frame clones, though not all of them. The sample contains about 97,000 clones, 73% of which appear only once. The V and J ends lost 1 base and 1 base respectively, with 15 bases between them. Per germline, CDR1 SGHRS and CDR2 YFSETQ. The CDR3 covers 17 residues. Sequencing was carried out using PBMCs. This chain joins TRBV5-1 and TRBJ2-1, with a weak D call TRBD1 (6 bases). The clonotype comes from a man aged 35-49 years in good health and CMV-seronegative. CDR3 sequence (DNA): TGCGCCAGCAGCTTGAGGGCGGGCAGGGGATCCTACAATGAGCAGTTCTTC. Protein: CASSLRAGRGSYNEQFF.